This T cell receptor beta chain was recovered during a study of OX40 agonist ivuxolimab in advanced cancers. Points from the study as a whole: Both blood CD4+ and CD8+ T cells showed clonal growth by week 6 at 0.1 to 3.0 mg/kg.

Data came from immunoSEQ multiplex PCR; TCRdb stores just in-frame clones and leaves some out. The sample shows tens of thousands of clones, about nine tenths of them seen only once. Comments on this clone: Its matching antigen is unknown. At one end, the junction sequence differs from germline, possibly due to a read error.

The CDR3 is 12 residues long. CDR1 and CDR2 (germline): MNHEY, SVGAGI. This sequence was found in an adult with an advanced solid tumor such as melanoma, head and neck, liver or kidney cancer. The sequences come from CD4+ or CD8+ T cells sorted from blood, collected in a trial of the OX40 agonist ivuxolimab. The V and J genes are TRBV6-5 and TRBJ2-7, with 7 bases matching TRBD2. In nucleotides, the CDR3 is TGTGCCATCAGTGAGCCGCGGGGGGAGCAGTACTTC. Translated, it gives CAISEPRGEQYF.